Presented here are 10 T cell receptor beta chains from one specimen sequenced in a study of identical twins. TCRdb fed the 5' RACE reads into MiXCR, producing one record per CDR3 protein. The table includes under 300,000 distinct CDR3 sequences, roughly 13% detected once. This sample also appeared in a second study, on yellow fever vaccine responses in identical twins.

The material sequenced was memory (CD45RO+) T cells sorted from blood. The receptors come from a woman under 30 in good health.

There are a few counts of this clonotype. This chain uses TRBV7-3 with TRBJ2-3, with 8 bases matching TRBD2. From germline, CDR1 is SGHTA and CDR2 FQGTGA. The ends lost 5 bases at V and 4 bases at J; junction bases unmatched: 5. CDR3 size: 14 residues. As DNA, the CDR3 is TGTGCCAGCAGCAACGGGGGGGGGTCAGATACGCAGTATTTT. Protein: CASSNGGGSDTQYF.

This clonotype appeared a few times. V and J are TRBV3-1 and TRBJ1-6; TRBD1 might be the D (5 bases). Trimming stripped 1 base from V and 5 bases from J, with 9 bases between. CDR3 length: 15 residues. CDR1 is LGHDT, CDR2 YNNKEL, per germline (reference sequence). The CDR3 bases are TGTGCCAGCAGCCAAGGGGCAGGGAATAATTCACCCCTCCACTTT. Translated: CASSQGAGNNSPLHF.

This clonotype came up many times. The chain employs TRBV3-1 and TRBJ2-7; 8 bases are shared with TRBD1. This CDR3 contains 11 residues. Germline CDR1 LGHDT, CDR2 YNNKEL (reference sequence). Losses at the gene ends were 4 bases for V and 7 bases for J; bases not matched to a gene: 0. CDR3: CASSRTGEQYF. CDR3 in DNA: TGTGCCAGCAGCCGGACAGGGGAGCAGTACTTC.

The count of this clonotype is one. CDR3: CASSLGGGVEDNEQFF. In nucleotides, the CDR3 is TGTGCCAGCAGCTTGGGGGGAGGGGTGGAAGACAATGAGCAGTTCTTC. The V and J genes are TRBV5-4 and TRBJ2-1, with 7 bases aligning to TRBD2. V shed 0 bases and J 5 bases; nucleotides not matched to a gene: 8. There are 16 residues in the CDR3. Germline CDR1 SGHNT, CDR2 YYREEE (reference sequence).

This chain connects TRBV2 to TRBJ2-2; 11 bases match TRBD2. CDR3 length equals 15 residues. Losses at the gene ends were 6 bases for V and 7 bases for J; bases not matched to a gene: 7. Germline lookup yields CDR1 SNHLY and CDR2 FYNNEI. CDR3 region: CASSELAGGFGELFF. CDR3 coding DNA: TGTGCCAGCAGCGAGCTAGCGGGGGGTTTCGGGGAGCTGTTTTTT.

The table lists this clonotype with a few counts. J is TRBJ2-6 and V is TRBV12-3 or TRBV12-4; D gene unclear. V was clipped by 4 bases and J by 3 bases, with 7 bases between them. The CDR3 is made up of 14 amino acids. CDR3 loop: CASSSSGGANVLTF. The CDR3 bases are TGTGCCAGCAGTTCAAGTGGTGGGGCCAACGTCCTGACTTTC.

The sample holds many counts of this clonotype. The V and J genes are TRBV29-1 and TRBJ2-3, with a weak D call TRBD2 (7 bases). Per germline, CDR1 SQVTM and CDR2 ANQGSEA. CDR3 length equals 13 residues. With 5 bases removed from V and 9 bases from J, the gap between germline ends came to 18 bases. DNA for the CDR3: TGCAGCGTTCGGGACTGGGGGGGGCCCACGCAGTATTTT. Translating it yields CSVRDWGGPTQYF.

The V and J genes are TRBV12-3 or TRBV12-4 and TRBJ1-2, with 8 bases aligning to TRBD1. V gave up 5 bases and J gave up 6 bases; unmatched junction bases: 17. The CDR3 covers 17 residues. The CDR3 DNA reads TGTGCCAGCAGTCCCTATATGAGCGGACAGGGAAACGATGGCTACACCTTC. Residues: CASSPYMSGQGNDGYTF.

The CDR3: CASSYRGQKNKNIQYF. CDR3 nucleotide sequence: TGTGCCAGCAGTTACCGCGGACAGAAGAACAAAAACATTCAGTACTTC. V and J are TRBV6-5 and TRBJ2-4; tentative D call: TRBD1 (6 bases). Trimming cost V 2 bases and J 3 bases, with 14 bases left between them. Germline V gene lookup returns CDR1 MNHEY and CDR2 SVGAGI. The CDR3 is 16 residues long.

This clonotype has ten or more counts. The genes are TRBV4-2 and TRBJ2-1; the match to TRBD2 covers 8 bases. CDR3 length equals 18 residues. CDR1 LGHNA and CDR2 YNFKEQ come from the germline V gene. With 4 bases clipped from V and 3 bases from J, the junction kept 14 bases outside the gene matches. The CDR3 nucleotides read TGTGCCAGCAGCCCATCGAGGTCGGCGGGAGGATTCTACAATGAGCAGTTCTTC. Amino acid sequence: CASSPSRSAGGFYNEQFF.